This is a list of T cell receptor beta chains from one sample in a study of CD8 T cells in Susac syndrome. Each CDR3 protein is one row after TCRdb ran MiXCR on the immunoSEQ multiplex PCR reads. This table holds 150,000 to 200,000 distinct CDR3 sequences, around 94% found once. The specimen sequenced was CD4+ T cells from PBMCs. These TCRs come from a human donor in good health. CDR3s include the opening cysteine and the closing phenylalanine or tryptophan. A D gene is named only where the DNA matches it firmly. The listing skips clone size in some rows; elsewhere it reads once, few, many or a size class.

d_gene: TRBD1
j_gene: TRBJ2-3
v_gene: TRBV18
abundance: NA
CDR3nt: TGTGCCAGCTCACCGACAGGGATGACAGATACGCAGTATTTT
CDR3aa: CASSPTGMTDTQYF

d_gene: NA
j_gene: TRBJ2-2
v_gene: TRBV5-1
abundance: NA
CDR3nt: TGCGCCAGCAGCTTTGTCTCTGACACCGGGGAGCTGTTTTTT
CDR3aa: CASSFVSDTGELFF

d_gene: NA
j_gene: TRBJ2-3
v_gene: TRBV7-2
abundance: NA
CDR3nt: TGTGCCAGCAGCAAACGCACAGATACGCAGTATTTT
CDR3aa: CASSKRTDTQYF

d_gene: NA
j_gene: TRBJ1-2
v_gene: TRBV2
abundance: once
CDR3nt: TGTGCCAGCAGGGGGGACGGCCATGGCTACACCTTC
CDR3aa: CASRGDGHGYTF

d_gene: NA
j_gene: TRBJ2-3
v_gene: TRBV5-1
abundance: NA
CDR3nt: TGCGCCAGCAGTACCAGGGGGGTCACAGATACGCAGTATTTT
CDR3aa: CASSTRGVTDTQYF

d_gene: NA
j_gene: TRBJ2-3
v_gene: TRBV30
abundance: NA
CDR3nt: TGTGCCTGGAGCCCCTCCGTCAGGGGTACGCAGTATTTT
CDR3aa: CAWSPSVRGTQYF

d_gene: NA
j_gene: TRBJ2-3
v_gene: TRBV5-1
abundance: NA
CDR3nt: TGCGCCAGCAGCCGAGGGGAAGGCCCAGATACGCAGTATTTT
CDR3aa: CASSRGEGPDTQYF

d_gene: TRBD1
j_gene: TRBJ1-1
v_gene: TRBV7-2
abundance: once
CDR3nt: TGTGCCAGCAGCCGCCTGGGACAGTTGAACACTGAAGCTTTCTTT
CDR3aa: CASSRLGQLNTEAFF

d_gene: TRBD1
j_gene: TRBJ2-7
v_gene: TRBV20-1
abundance: NA
CDR3nt: TGCAGTGCTCTAAGGGCGTCGGGACAGGGCTACGAGCAGTACTTC
CDR3aa: CSALRASGQGYEQYF

d_gene: TRBD1
j_gene: TRBJ2-2
v_gene: TRBV7-9
abundance: NA
CDR3nt: TGTGCCAGCAGCCGACAGGGGGCGACCGGGGAGCTGTTTTTT
CDR3aa: CASSRQGATGELFF

d_gene: NA
j_gene: TRBJ1-5
v_gene: TRBV2
abundance: few
CDR3nt: TGTGCCAGCAGAAGGGGTACGGACTCAAATCAGCCCCAGCATTTT
CDR3aa: CASRRGTDSNQPQHF

d_gene: TRBD2
j_gene: TRBJ2-5
v_gene: TRBV12-3/TRBV12-4
abundance: once
CDR3nt: TGTGCCAGCAGTGGAGCGGGGGGGCCTGAGACCCAGTACTTC
CDR3aa: CASSGAGGPETQYF

d_gene: TRBD2
j_gene: TRBJ2-1
v_gene: TRBV24-1
abundance: NA
CDR3nt: TGTGCCACCAGTGATAGTAGCGGGGGGAACAATGAGCAGTTCTTC
CDR3aa: CATSDSSGGNNEQFF

d_gene: TRBD1
j_gene: TRBJ1-1
v_gene: TRBV15
abundance: NA
CDR3nt: TGTGCCACCAGCGGACAGGGGTTCACTGAAGCTTTCTTT
CDR3aa: CATSGQGFTEAFF

d_gene: NA
j_gene: TRBJ1-6
v_gene: TRBV12-3/TRBV12-4
abundance: NA
CDR3nt: TGTGCCAGCAGTTTTGGTCCGGGCCGCGGGTCACCCCTCCACTTT
CDR3aa: CASSFGPGRGSPLHF

d_gene: NA
j_gene: TRBJ2-1
v_gene: TRBV11-1
abundance: NA
CDR3nt: TGTGCCAGCAGCTTAATGACGGGCAGGGACATCAATGAGCAGTTCTTC
CDR3aa: CASSLMTGRDINEQFF

d_gene: NA
j_gene: TRBJ2-3
v_gene: TRBV4-3
abundance: NA
CDR3nt: TGCGCCAGCAGCCAAGGACCGGACTCCTACACAGATACGCAGTATTTT
CDR3aa: CASSQGPDSYTDTQYF

d_gene: NA
j_gene: TRBJ1-2
v_gene: TRBV9
abundance: NA
CDR3nt: TGTGCCAGCAGCGTAGGAGGGAACTATGGCTACACCTTC
CDR3aa: CASSVGGNYGYTF

d_gene: NA
j_gene: TRBJ2-1
v_gene: TRBV24-1
abundance: NA
CDR3nt: TGTGCCACCAGTGATCACAGGCCGCCACGCTCCTACAATGAGCAGTTCTTC
CDR3aa: CATSDHRPPRSYNEQFF

d_gene: NA
j_gene: TRBJ1-2
v_gene: TRBV6-5
abundance: once
CDR3nt: TGTGCCAGCAGTGCCTCCGGATACTATGGCTACACCTTC
CDR3aa: CASSASGYYGYTF

d_gene: TRBD2
j_gene: TRBJ2-1
v_gene: TRBV20-1
abundance: NA
CDR3nt: TGCAGTGCTCGGACTAGCGGGGGTCATGAGCAGTTCTTC
CDR3aa: CSARTSGGHEQFF

d_gene: NA
j_gene: TRBJ2-5
v_gene: TRBV9
abundance: NA
CDR3nt: TGTGCCAGCAGCGTGGGGGCAGCGGACCAAGAGACCCAGTACTTC
CDR3aa: CASSVGAADQETQYF

d_gene: TRBD2
j_gene: TRBJ2-7
v_gene: TRBV2
abundance: NA
CDR3nt: TGTGCCAGCAGTGCAACCGGGACTAGCGAGCAGTACTTC
CDR3aa: CASSATGTSEQYF

d_gene: NA
j_gene: TRBJ1-2
v_gene: TRBV4-3
abundance: NA
CDR3nt: TGCGCCAGCAGCCAAGATGGAGGGGGGCTCTATGGCTACACCTTC
CDR3aa: CASSQDGGGLYGYTF

d_gene: NA
j_gene: TRBJ2-1
v_gene: TRBV2
abundance: NA
CDR3nt: TGTGCCAGCAGTGGATCTCGCTCCTACAATGAGCAGTTCTTC
CDR3aa: CASSGSRSYNEQFF

d_gene: NA
j_gene: TRBJ2-5
v_gene: TRBV25-1
abundance: NA
CDR3nt: TGTGCCAGCAGTGGGAGGACAGTCCAAGAGACCCAGTACTTC
CDR3aa: CASSGRTVQETQYF

d_gene: TRBD1
j_gene: TRBJ1-6
v_gene: TRBV20-1
abundance: NA
CDR3nt: TGCAGTGCTCTCTTGGACAGGGGGCTGGGATCACCCCTCCACTTT
CDR3aa: CSALLDRGLGSPLHF

d_gene: TRBD1
j_gene: TRBJ1-2
v_gene: TRBV29-1
abundance: NA
CDR3nt: TGCAGCGTTACGGGACAGGGGGCTCAAGGCTACACCTTC
CDR3aa: CSVTGQGAQGYTF

d_gene: TRBD1
j_gene: TRBJ2-7
v_gene: TRBV20-1
abundance: NA
CDR3nt: TGCAGTGCTCTCCGGGACAGGGGAATTTACGAGCAGTACTTC
CDR3aa: CSALRDRGIYEQYF

d_gene: TRBD2
j_gene: TRBJ2-1
v_gene: TRBV6-2/TRBV6-3
abundance: NA
CDR3nt: TGTGCCAGCAGTTCCGGGGGGGCTGAGCAGTTCTTC
CDR3aa: CASSSGGAEQFF

d_gene: NA
j_gene: TRBJ2-3
v_gene: TRBV20-1
abundance: NA
CDR3nt: TGCAGTGCTCCCGACACAGATACGCAGTATTTT
CDR3aa: CSAPDTDTQYF

d_gene: TRBD1
j_gene: TRBJ2-7
v_gene: TRBV5-1
abundance: NA
CDR3nt: TGCGCCAGCAGCCCTGGGACAGAAAACTACGAGCAGTACTTC
CDR3aa: CASSPGTENYEQYF

d_gene: NA
j_gene: TRBJ1-5
v_gene: TRBV7-9
abundance: NA
CDR3nt: TGTGCCAGCAGCTTGGCACTGGATTATCAGCCCCAGCATTTT
CDR3aa: CASSLALDYQPQHF

d_gene: TRBD1
j_gene: TRBJ2-1
v_gene: TRBV20-1
abundance: NA
CDR3nt: TGCAGTGCTAGTAAGGGACAGCGGTACAATGAGCAGTTCTTC
CDR3aa: CSASKGQRYNEQFF

d_gene: NA
j_gene: TRBJ2-7
v_gene: TRBV18
abundance: NA
CDR3nt: TGTGCCAGCTCACCACCGGGTGCGGGGGCCGCCTACGAGCAGTACTTC
CDR3aa: CASSPPGAGAAYEQYF

d_gene: NA
j_gene: TRBJ2-5
v_gene: TRBV30
abundance: NA
CDR3nt: TGTGCCTGGAGGGGAGGGGGACAGACCCAGTACTTC
CDR3aa: CAWRGGGQTQYF

d_gene: NA
j_gene: TRBJ2-1
v_gene: TRBV20-1
abundance: NA
CDR3nt: TGCAGTGCTAGAGACCCCTTAGGAACAGGCAATGAGCAGTTCTTC
CDR3aa: CSARDPLGTGNEQFF

d_gene: TRBD1
j_gene: TRBJ2-7
v_gene: TRBV7-3
abundance: NA
CDR3nt: TGTGCCAGCAGCTTAACCGGGACAGGGGGAGAGCAGTACTTC
CDR3aa: CASSLTGTGGEQYF

d_gene: TRBD1
j_gene: TRBJ2-1
v_gene: TRBV23-1
abundance: NA
CDR3nt: TGCGCCAGCAGAACACCGGGACAGGGCAATGAGCAGTTCTTC
CDR3aa: CASRTPGQGNEQFF

d_gene: NA
j_gene: TRBJ2-1
v_gene: TRBV9
abundance: once
CDR3nt: TGTGCCAGCAGCGTTTTACAGGGAGGATCTGAGCAGTTCTTC
CDR3aa: CASSVLQGGSEQFF

d_gene: TRBD2
j_gene: TRBJ2-5
v_gene: TRBV29-1
abundance: NA
CDR3nt: TGCAGCGCCCAGCGGGGTTGGCAAGAGACCCAGTACTTC
CDR3aa: CSAQRGWQETQYF

d_gene: NA
j_gene: TRBJ1-5
v_gene: TRBV23-1
abundance: NA
CDR3nt: TGCGCCAGCACCCCGACCAAGGGACGGTTGCATTTT
CDR3aa: CASTPTKGRLHF

d_gene: TRBD1
j_gene: TRBJ2-7
v_gene: TRBV11-1
abundance: NA
CDR3nt: TGTGCCAGCAGCTTCGACAGGGCAAACTACGAGCAGTACTTC
CDR3aa: CASSFDRANYEQYF

d_gene: NA
j_gene: TRBJ1-6
v_gene: TRBV9
abundance: NA
CDR3nt: TGTGCCAGCAGCGTAACGGGGACAACAGATTCACCCCTCCACTTT
CDR3aa: CASSVTGTTDSPLHF

d_gene: NA
j_gene: TRBJ2-2
v_gene: TRBV29-1
abundance: NA
CDR3nt: TGCAGCGGGAGAGGCAGGTCGAACACCGGGGAGCTGTTTTTT
CDR3aa: CSGRGRSNTGELFF

d_gene: NA
j_gene: TRBJ1-6
v_gene: TRBV28
abundance: NA
CDR3nt: TGTGCCTCCGACGCGGGAAATAATTCACCCCTCCACTTT
CDR3aa: CASDAGNNSPLHF

d_gene: NA
j_gene: TRBJ1-2
v_gene: TRBV29-1
abundance: NA
CDR3nt: TGCAGCGTTTCTACAGGGTCTGACTATGGCTACACCTTC
CDR3aa: CSVSTGSDYGYTF

d_gene: TRBD2
j_gene: TRBJ2-2
v_gene: TRBV4-1
abundance: NA
CDR3nt: TGCGCCAGCAGCCAACCGCGGGGGGCCTCGCTCACCGGGGAGCTGTTTTTT
CDR3aa: CASSQPRGASLTGELFF

d_gene: NA
j_gene: TRBJ1-6
v_gene: TRBV27
abundance: NA
CDR3nt: TGTGCCAGCAGTTTAGAGGGGGGCAATTCACCCCTCCACTTT
CDR3aa: CASSLEGGNSPLHF

d_gene: NA
j_gene: TRBJ1-3
v_gene: TRBV29-1
abundance: NA
CDR3nt: TGCAGCGTGGCCCTCGGGGGCGGAAACACCATATATTTT
CDR3aa: CSVALGGGNTIYF

d_gene: NA
j_gene: TRBJ1-1
v_gene: TRBV3-1
abundance: NA
CDR3nt: TGTGCCAGCAGCCCGGGAGGGGGCACTGAAGCTTTCTTT
CDR3aa: CASSPGGGTEAFF

d_gene: NA
j_gene: TRBJ1-6
v_gene: TRBV20-1
abundance: NA
CDR3nt: TGCAGTGCCTTAACGGCGGGGGACCATAATTCACCCCTCCACTTT
CDR3aa: CSALTAGDHNSPLHF

d_gene: NA
j_gene: TRBJ2-2
v_gene: TRBV24-1
abundance: NA
CDR3nt: TGTGCCACCAATATGAACACCGGGGAGCTGTTTTTT
CDR3aa: CATNMNTGELFF